The next 26 T cell receptor beta chains were all read from a single sample in a study of blood T cell repertoires in COVID-19. Using immunoSEQ multiplex PCR, the repertoire was profiled, and TCRdb retains in-frame clones only, with some absent. The sample records some 170,000 clones, over 85% being singletons. Sequenced: peripheral blood. The receptors derive from a woman aged 60-75 years with COVID-19, enrolled during active disease.

The chain has TRBV11-3 and TRBJ2-7, with D possibly being TRBD2 (5 bases). Trimming shortened V by 5 bases and J by 6 bases, and 14 bases separated the two germline ends. Germline values: CDR1 SGHNT, CDR2 YENEEA. This CDR3 is built from 13 residues. CDR3: CASSPGHRGEQYF. For the CDR3, the DNA is TGTGCCAGCAGCCCCGGTCATCGGGGCGAGCAGTACTTC.

The J gene is TRBJ1-2, the V gene TRBV6-2 or TRBV6-3; 8 positions match TRBD1. The length of the CDR3 is 18 residues. The germline V gene has CDR1 MNHEY and CDR2 SVGEGT. V lost 0 bases and J lost 2; bases outside the gene matches: 11. CDR3 loop: CASSYSTRGRFRNYGYTF. The CDR3 coding sequence is TGTGCCAGCAGTTACTCGACCAGGGGGCGCTTTCGGAACTATGGCTACACCTTC.

The rearrangement links TRBV10-3 to TRBJ1-1; D is unresolved. The V end was cut by 3 bases, the J end by 5 bases, with 7 bases between. CDR1 is ENHRY, CDR2 SYGVKD, per germline. CDR3 length: 12 residues. The CDR3 protein is CAISETGTEAFF. CDR3 in DNA: TGTGCCATCAGTGAAACGGGGACTGAAGCTTTCTTT.

The rearrangement joins TRBV6-2 or TRBV6-3 to TRBJ1-1; D remains ambiguous. V shed 0 bases and J shed 6 bases, with 8 bases lying between them. The CDR3 covers 13 residues. Germline-derived CDR1 and CDR2 are MNHEY and SVGEGT. The CDR3 sequence is CASSYSFGSEAFF. For the CDR3, the DNA is TGTGCCAGCAGTTACTCGTTCGGGTCTGAAGCTTTCTTT.

This rearrangement joins TRBV6-2 or TRBV6-3 to TRBJ1-5; possibly TRBD1 for D (5 bases). The CDR3 covers 14 residues. Trimming left V 5 bases short and J 12 bases short, with 20 bases between. CDR1 is MNHEY, CDR2 SVGEGT, per germline. DNA for the CDR3: TGTGCCAGCAGTAACCGGGACTACCCATCTTTCCAGCATTTT. It translates to CASSNRDYPSFQHF.

The genes are TRBV5-6 and TRBJ1-2, with D perhaps matching TRBD1 (5 bases). The V gene lost 1 base and the J gene lost 2 bases, with 18 bases spanning the gap. The CDR3 sequence is 17 residues long. Germline CDR1 is SGHDT and CDR2 is YYEEEE. CDR3 loop: CASSLSVLRGTNYGYTF. In nucleotides, the CDR3 is TGTGCCAGCAGCTTGTCGGTTCTTCGCGGGACCAACTATGGCTACACCTTC.

This clone occurred once. This chain uses TRBV9 with TRBJ1-6; 8 nucleotides line up with TRBD1. The V segment lost 4 bases and the J segment 9 bases; nucleotides outside the gene matches: 12. The germline CDR1 and CDR2 sequences are SGDLS and YYNGEE. The CDR3 loop spans 16 amino acids. CDR3 bases: TGTGCCAGCAGCCCTTTTCCGGACAGGGTTATTTCACCCCTCCACTTT. Translated, it gives CASSPFPDRVISPLHF.

The rearrangement uses TRBV7-2 and TRBJ1-3; 9 bases agree with TRBD1. There are 17 residues in the CDR3. After removal of 6 bases from V and 0 bases from J, the junction contained 9 bases not matched to a gene. Germline-derived CDR1 and CDR2 are SGHTA and FQGNSA. The DNA of the CDR3 is TGTGCCAGCAGTTACACCGGGACAGGGCACTCTGGAAACACCATATATTTT. Protein: CASSYTGTGHSGNTIYF. Full variable domain (outside the CDR3, taken from reference TRBV7-2 and TRBJ1-3): GAGVSQSPSNKVTEKGKDVELRCDPISGHTALYWYRQSLGQGLEFLIYFQGNSAPDKSGLPSDRFSAERTGGSVSTLTIQRTQQEDSAVYLCASSYTGTGHSGNTIYFGEGSWLTVV.

The chain couples TRBV9 to TRBJ1-2; perhaps TRBD1 as D (5 bases). Germline lookup yields CDR1 SGDLS and CDR2 YYNGEE. The CDR3 covers 17 residues. Trimming stripped 0 bases from V and 8 bases from J, with 23 bases between. The CDR3 here is CASSVEGRGPSTKGYTF. CDR3 DNA sequence: TGTGCCAGCAGCGTAGAAGGGCGGGGCCCCTCAACCAAAGGCTACACCTTC. The full variable domain, with the rest looked up from reference TRBV9 and TRBJ1-2, is DSGVTQTPKHLITATGQRVTLRCSPRSGDLSVYWYQQSLDQGLQFLIQYYNGEERAKGNILERFSAQQFPDLHSELNLSSLELGDSALYFCASSVEGRGPSTKGYTFGSGTRLTVV.

This clone was detected only once. The gene calls are TRBV9 and TRBJ1-4; D ambiguous. The CDR3 length is 14 residues. Germline CDR1 is SGDLS and CDR2 is YYNGEE. V gave up 0 bases and J gave up 4 bases, with 7 bases separating them. CDR3 region: CASSVGADNEKLFF. The CDR3 DNA reads as TGTGCCAGCAGCGTAGGGGCAGATAATGAAAAACTGTTTTTT. Supplemented by reference TRBV9 and TRBJ1-4, the full variable domain reads DSGVTQTPKHLITATGQRVTLRCSPRSGDLSVYWYQQSLDQGLQFLIQYYNGEERAKGNILERFSAQQFPDLHSELNLSSLELGDSALYFCASSVGADNEKLFFGSGTQLSVL.

In its sample, this clone was seen once. The chain recombines TRBV4-3 with TRBJ1-2; D gene ambiguous. V was shortened by 0 bases and J by 5 bases, with 10 bases between the two germline ends. Germline-derived CDR1 and CDR2 are LGHNA and YSLEER. The CDR3 runs to 14 residues. The CDR3 DNA follows: TGCGCCAGCAGCCAAGAAGTCAGGCTATATGGCTACACCTTC. Its translation: CASSQEVRLYGYTF.

V usage is TRBV7-2 and J usage is TRBJ2-5; 8 bases line up with TRBD2. This CDR3 is built from 16 residues. CDR1 is SGHTA and CDR2 is FQGNSA in the germline V gene. With 1 base clipped from V and 0 bases from J, the junction kept 4 bases outside the gene matches. CDR3 nucleotide sequence: TGTGCCAGCAGCTTAGTAGCGGGGCCGTACCAAGAGACCCAGTACTTC. This codes for CASSLVAGPYQETQYF.

The chain combines TRBV6-5 with TRBJ2-5; D is undetermined. Germline CDR1 MNHEY, CDR2 SVGAGI. The CDR3 spans 13 residues. The V end was cut by 8 bases, the J end by 1 base, with 11 bases between. CDR3 sequence reads: CASRLGTQETQYF. The CDR3, as DNA: TGTGCCAGCCGACTTGGAACCCAAGAGACCCAGTACTTC.

This chain joins TRBV4-2 and TRBJ1-2, with 7 bases lining up with TRBD1. Germline V gene lookup returns CDR1 LGHNA and CDR2 YNFKEQ. V lost 6 bases and J lost 1; bases outside the gene matches: 5. The CDR3 extends over 14 amino acids. CDR3 nucleotides: TGTGCCAGCAGTGAAGGGGGCCTTAACTATGGCTACACCTTC. Translation gives CASSEGGLNYGYTF.

The chain employs TRBV28 and TRBJ1-3, with 9 bases that match TRBD1. V gave up 6 bases and J gave up 4 bases; unmatched junction bases: 7. The CDR3 has 15 residues. Germline V gene data show CDR1 as MDHEN and CDR2 as SYDVKM. The CDR3 DNA reads as TGTGCCAGCAGAGATGGGACAGGGATCGGAAACACCATATATTTT. This gives the protein CASRDGTGIGNTIYF.

The chain recombines TRBV4-1 with TRBJ1-5, with 7 positions matching TRBD1. The germline gives CDR1 MGHRA, CDR2 YSYEKL. This CDR3 has 14 residues. The V gene end was trimmed by 1 base and the J gene end by 5 bases; junction bases not matched to a gene: 2. This CDR3 is CASSQGDSDQPQHF. For the CDR3, the DNA is TGCGCCAGCAGCCAAGGGGACAGCGATCAGCCCCAGCATTTT.

This chain connects TRBV7-3 to TRBJ1-1; D is unresolved. The germline V gene has CDR1 SGHTA and CDR2 FQGTGA. CDR3 length: 19 amino acids. The V end was cut by 2 bases, the J end by 1 base, with 23 bases between. The CDR3 sequence: CASSLGPLYRPGKNTEAFF. Written as DNA, the CDR3 is TGTGCCAGCAGCTTAGGGCCCCTGTATCGTCCGGGGAAGAACACTGAAGCTTTCTTT.

This chain uses TRBV19 with TRBJ1-3, with a weak D call TRBD1 (5 bases). Between the trimmed V and J ends, which lost 3 bases and 6 bases, there was a span of 12 bases. The CDR3 totals 14 residues. The germline V gene encodes CDR1 LNHDA and CDR2 SQIVND (reference sequence). The CDR3 sequence: CASSIPGHVNTIYF. The CDR3 DNA reads as TGTGCCAGTAGTATTCCAGGGCACGTAAACACCATATATTTT.

The gene calls are TRBV9 and TRBJ2-5; the D gene is possibly TRBD2 (6 bases). Germline CDR1 SGDLS, CDR2 YYNGEE. This CDR3 is built from 13 residues. Trimming took 4 bases from V and 5 from J, leaving 12 bases between them. In DNA form, the CDR3 reads TGTGCCAGCAGCCCGGGAGAGTTGGAGACCCAGTACTTC. This translates into CASSPGELETQYF.

The rearrangement uses TRBV19 and TRBJ1-2, with D perhaps matching TRBD1 (5 bases). V gave up 3 bases and J gave up 4 bases, with 9 bases separating them. This CDR3 region has 13 residues. The V gene's germline CDR1 is LNHDA and CDR2 SQIVND (reference sequence). The CDR3 here is CASSMSRAYGYTF. For the CDR3, the DNA is TGTGCCAGTAGTATGTCCAGGGCCTATGGCTACACCTTC.

This chain uses TRBV3-1 (or the pseudogene TRBV3-2) with TRBJ1-4; 7 bases are shared with TRBD1. The V and J ends lost 1 base and 8 bases, in that order; junction bases with no gene match: 7. The V gene's germline CDR1 is LGHDT and CDR2 YNNKEL (reference sequence). The CDR3 sequence is 15 residues long. CDR3 sequence reads: CASSQALRDREKLFF. The CDR3 DNA follows: TGTGCCAGCAGCCAAGCCTTAAGGGACAGAGAAAAACTGTTTTTT.

V and J are TRBV6-5 and TRBJ1-4, with D possibly matching TRBD1 (5 bases). CDR3 length: 16 amino acids. The V end was cut by 1 base, the J end by 5 bases, with 14 bases between. Germline CDR1 MNHEY, CDR2 SVGAGI. The CDR3 DNA is TGTGCCAGCAGTTACTTACCCACTCGGGGGAATGAAAAACTGTTTTTT. Its translation: CASSYLPTRGNEKLFF.

This chain joins TRBV30 and TRBJ1-2, with 7 bases aligning to TRBD1. Trimming took 0 bases from V and 8 from J; bases not matched to a gene: 9. CDR1 and CDR2 from the germline V gene are GTSNPN and SVGIG (reference sequence). There are 14 residues in the CDR3. CDR3 sequence: CAWSVFPAGGGYTF. CDR3 coding DNA: TGTGCCTGGAGTGTTTTCCCGGCAGGGGGAGGCTACACCTTC.

The CDR3 nucleotides are TGTGCCAGCAGTGTCTTCCAGGGATCTCACTCTGGGGCCAACGTCCTGACTTTC. Encoded protein: CASSVFQGSHSGANVLTF. The chain combines TRBV2 with TRBJ2-6, with a weak D call TRBD1 (5 bases). Germline V gene sequence: CDR1 SNHLY, CDR2 FYNNEI. The V gene lost 4 bases and the J gene lost 0 bases, with 16 bases spanning the gap. This CDR3 has 18 residues.

A single count supports this clone. The chain carries TRBV5-1 and TRBJ2-3; 7 nucleotides line up with TRBD2. CDR1 and CDR2 from the germline V gene are SGHRS and YFSETQ. This CDR3 has 15 amino acids. J gave up 3 bases and V 4 bases, and 8 bases lay outside the gene matches. This CDR3 reads CASSIGTTTTDTQYF. DNA for the CDR3: TGCGCCAGCAGCATAGGGACTACTACAACAGATACGCAGTATTTT.

The chain couples TRBV19 to TRBJ1-1; D uncertain. V was clipped by 3 bases and J by 1 base, with 9 bases between them. Germline CDR1 reads LNHDA; CDR2 reads SQIVND (reference sequence). The CDR3 is 14 amino acids. Here the CDR3 DNA reads TGTGCCAGTAGTATGCGCCTGAAGAACACTGAAGCTTTCTTT. Translated, it gives CASSMRLKNTEAFF.